Presented here are 25 T cell receptor beta chains from one specimen sequenced in a study of CD8 T cells in ankylosing spondylitis. TCRdb independently ran MiXCR on the 5' RACE reads; one entry per CDR3 protein. In the table there are roughly 370,000 distinct CDR3 sequences, about 22% of which are singletons. The antigens these receptors bind are not known. Whole-study results and caveats: It appeared that ankylosing spondylitis blood was characterized by a TCR beta motif of several highly homologous variants.

The sequenced material came from blood, either unsorted or a sorted T cell fraction (not recorded which). These TCRs come from a male donor with ankylosing spondylitis.

The chain employs TRBV20-1 and TRBJ2-7; 8 nucleotides match TRBD2. Germline CDR1 is DFQATT and CDR2 is SNEGSKA (reference sequence). The CDR3 runs to 15 residues. The V gene end was trimmed by 0 bases and the J gene end by 0 bases; junction bases not matched to a gene: 4. Here the CDR3 DNA reads TGCAGTGCTAGAGATGTAGCGGGACGCTCCTACGAGCAGTACTTC. Residues: CSARDVAGRSYEQYF.

The rearrangement links TRBV6-1 to TRBJ2-3; TRBD1 aligns across 9 bases. Germline assignment: CDR1 MNHNS and CDR2 SASEGT. V lost 6 bases to trimming and J lost 6 bases; unmatched junction nucleotides: 16. The CDR3 spans 17 residues. CDR3 residues: CASRKGGRGQGLDTQYF. The CDR3 DNA is TGTGCCAGCAGGAAGGGCGGTCGAGGACAGGGGCTGGATACGCAGTATTTT.

The CDR3 sequence is CSARDQRRSESEQFF. CDR3 DNA: TGCAGTGCTAGAGATCAAAGGCGGAGTGAGAGTGAGCAGTTCTTC. This chain joins TRBV20-1 and TRBJ2-1; no reliable D call. Germline-derived CDR1 and CDR2 are DFQATT and SNEGSKA (reference sequence). V lost 0 bases to trimming and J lost 9 bases, with 18 bases between them. This CDR3 comprises 15 residues.

V and J are TRBV7-6 and TRBJ2-2; a weak D match, TRBD1 (5 bases). This CDR3 has 15 residues. Trimming removed 2 bases from V and 4 bases from J, with 11 bases in between. Germline CDR1 SGHVS, CDR2 FNYEAQ. CDR3 protein: CASSLQGFITGELFF. DNA for the CDR3: TGTGCCAGCAGCTTACAGGGTTTCATCACCGGGGAGCTGTTTTTT.

The table lists this clonotype with a count of one. CDR3: CASTPGGFGSPEAFF. CDR3 nucleotide sequence: TGTGCCAGTACGCCCGGCGGTTTTGGAAGCCCTGAAGCTTTCTTT. The chain has TRBV19 and TRBJ1-1; D is unresolved. The germline CDR1 and CDR2 sequences are LNHDA and SQIVND (reference sequence). Trimming removed 7 bases from V and 6 bases from J, with 21 bases in between. The CDR3 length is 15 residues.

The CDR3 is CASYDRSSYEQYF. CDR3 DNA: TGTGCCAGCTATGACAGGAGCTCCTACGAGCAGTACTTC. The chain has TRBV27 and TRBJ2-7, with D possibly TRBD1 on 6 matching bases. Germline CDR1 and CDR2: MNHEY and SMNVEV (reference sequence). The CDR3 is made up of 13 amino acids. V lost 8 bases and J lost 0, with 11 bases in between.

The chain employs TRBV5-1 and TRBJ2-4; D remains unclear. V was cut by 2 bases and J by 5 bases, with 8 bases left in between. CDR1 is SGHRS and CDR2 is YFSETQ in the germline V gene. This CDR3 region has 13 residues. The DNA for the CDR3 is TGCGCCAGCAGCTTAGTATCTCAAAACATTCAGTACTTC. This sequence encodes CASSLVSQNIQYF.

V usage is TRBV12-3 or TRBV12-4 and J usage is TRBJ2-5, with no clear D. The CDR3 is made up of 13 amino acids. V was clipped by 3 bases and J by 7 bases, with 12 bases between them. Here the CDR3 DNA reads TGTGCCAGCAGTTTCGATGGCACGGGGACCCAGTACTTC. Translated: CASSFDGTGTQYF.

In this sample, this clonotype turned up many times. The chain links TRBV12-3 or TRBV12-4 to TRBJ2-1, with 8 positions matching TRBD2. This CDR3 contains 15 residues. The ends lost 3 bases at V and 5 bases at J; junction bases unmatched: 6. CDR3 loop: CASSLGSGANNEQFF. CDR3 DNA: TGTGCCAGCAGTTTGGGTAGCGGGGCTAACAATGAGCAGTTCTTC.

The rearrangement joins TRBV6-5 to TRBJ2-1; TRBD1 aligns across 7 bases. This CDR3 is 14 amino acids long. CDR1 MNHEY and CDR2 SVGAGI come from the germline V gene. With V trimmed by 4 bases and J by 6 bases, 6 bases remained unmatched. The DNA of the CDR3 is TGTGCCAGCAGTTTTCTGACAGGGACCAATGAGCAGTTCTTC. Its protein is CASSFLTGTNEQFF.

The chain is built from TRBV29-1 and TRBJ2-7; TRBD1 aligns across 11 bases. V lost 6 bases and J lost 1; bases outside the gene matches: 2. The CDR3 runs 13 residues. CDR1 and CDR2 from the germline V gene are SQVTM and ANQGSEA. CDR3 sequence reads: CSVGDRGSYEQYF. The CDR3 DNA sequence: TGCAGCGTGGGGGACAGGGGGTCCTACGAGCAGTACTTC.

This rearrangement joins TRBV5-1 to TRBJ2-2, with 7 bases lining up with TRBD2. This CDR3 is built from 14 residues. Germline assignment: CDR1 SGHRS and CDR2 YFSETQ. J was trimmed by 7 bases and V by 4 bases; bases with no gene match: 7. The chain's CDR3 is CASSTTSVGGELFF. CDR3 DNA sequence: TGCGCCAGCAGCACTACTAGCGTCGGCGGGGAGCTGTTTTTT.

The chain couples TRBV3-1 to TRBJ2-3; 7 nucleotides line up with TRBD2. Germline lookup yields CDR1 LGHDT and CDR2 YNNKEL (reference sequence). V trimming: 1 base; J trimming: 6 bases; junction bases outside the gene matches: 4. CDR3 length equals 14 residues. The CDR3 DNA reads TGTGCCAGCAGCCAAGTCCCTAGCGGCGATACGCAGTATTTT. Amino acid sequence: CASSQVPSGDTQYF.

This clonotype was recorded a few times. The CDR3 reads CSGAIQETQYF. As DNA, the CDR3 is TGCAGCGGGGCAATCCAAGAGACCCAGTACTTC. The chain joins TRBV29-1 to TRBJ2-5; the D is unclear. The CDR3 is 11 residues long. Per the germline V gene, CDR1 is SQVTM and CDR2 is ANQGSEA. V shed 7 bases and J shed 1 base, with 7 bases lying between them. The full variable domain, rest sourced from reference TRBV29-1 and TRBJ2-5, is SAVISQKPSRDICQRGTSLTIQCQVDSQVTMMFWYRQQPGQSLTLIATANQGSEATYESGFVIDKFPISRPNLTFSTLTVSNMSPEDSSIYLCSGAIQETQYFGPGTRLLVL.

V gene TRBV11-1 combines with J gene TRBJ2-3; D is unclear. CDR1 and CDR2 (germline): SGHAT, FQDESV (reference sequence). Trimming removed 4 bases from V and 7 bases from J, with 15 bases in between. The CDR3 has 14 residues. Here the CDR3 DNA reads TGTGCCAGCAGCTCTGGACCCCTGGGAAATACGCAGTATTTT. This gives the protein CASSSGPLGNTQYF.

The rearrangement uses TRBV11-3 and TRBJ2-1; the match to TRBD2 covers 9 bases. V dropped 1 base and J dropped 5; count of bases not matched to a gene: 6. CDR3 size: 16 residues. Germline CDR1 and CDR2: SGHNT and YENEEA. CDR3 nucleotide sequence: TGTGCCAGCAGCTTAGTAGCTAGCGGGATCAACAATGAGCAGTTCTTC. It specifies CASSLVASGINNEQFF.

V gene TRBV3-1 combines with J gene TRBJ2-5; perhaps TRBD2 as D (6 bases). The CDR3 has 15 residues. The germline V gene has CDR1 LGHDT and CDR2 YNNKEL (reference sequence). V lost 4 bases and J 4 bases, leaving 16 bases between the germline ends. CDR3 bases: TGTGCCAGCAGCCGTGGGACGGGAGTAGGAGAGACCCAGTACTTC. Protein: CASSRGTGVGETQYF.

The J gene is TRBJ2-5, the V gene TRBV5-1; perhaps TRBD1 as D (6 bases). The CDR3 consists of 16 residues. The ends were cut back, 4 bases at V and 5 bases at J, with 21 bases in the middle. The germline V gene has CDR1 SGHRS and CDR2 YFSETQ. The CDR3 reads CASSQGQGIIIETQYF. The DNA of the CDR3 is TGCGCCAGCAGCCAAGGGCAGGGGATTATTATTGAGACCCAGTACTTC. Looking up the rest from reference TRBV5-1 and TRBJ2-5 gives the full variable domain: KAGVTQTPRYLIKTRGQQVTLSCSPISGHRSVSWYQQTPGQGLQFLFEYFSETQRNKGNFPGRFSGRQFSNSRSEMNVSTLELGDSALYLCASSQGQGIIIETQYFGPGTRLLVL.

The chain links TRBV29-1 to TRBJ1-1, with no clear D. CDR3 length: 13 amino acids. The V gene's germline CDR1 is SQVTM and CDR2 ANQGSEA. V dropped 5 bases and J dropped 5 bases, with 15 bases sitting between them. CDR3 sequence: CSVWRAAATEAFF. DNA of the CDR3: TGCAGCGTTTGGAGGGCCGCTGCTACTGAAGCTTTCTTT. The whole variable domain, filled in from reference TRBV29-1 and TRBJ1-1, reads SAVISQKPSRDICQRGTSLTIQCQVDSQVTMMFWYRQQPGQSLTLIATANQGSEATYESGFVIDKFPISRPNLTFSTLTVSNMSPEDSSIYLCSVWRAAATEAFFGQGTRLTVV.

The V and J genes are TRBV5-1 and TRBJ1-5; possible D gene TRBD1, 5 bases. This CDR3 is built from 16 residues. Germline CDR1 and CDR2: SGHRS and YFSETQ. Trimming pared 4 bases from V and 3 bases from J, leaving 17 bases between. Here the CDR3 reads CASSPGPGPSNQPQHF. The CDR3 DNA reads as TGCGCCAGCAGCCCTGGCCCGGGGCCTTCCAATCAGCCCCAGCATTTT.

This clonotype was seen ten or more times. A junction end diverges from the germline sequence, so it may reflect a read error. This sequence joins TRBV5-1 and TRBJ2-1; 9 bases fit TRBD2. There are 15 residues in the CDR3. CDR1 SGHRS and CDR2 YFSETQ come from the germline V gene. CDR3 in amino acids: CASSFGLAGYNEQFF. The CDR3 DNA reads as TGTGCCAGCAGCTTCGGTCTAGCGGGATACAATGAGCAGTTCTTC.

As DNA, the CDR3 is TGTGCCACTCATGGGATAGGGGGCGGCACAGATACGCAGTATTTT. Its protein product is CATHGIGGGTDTQYF. V is TRBV2 and J is TRBJ2-3; 7 positions match TRBD1. There are 15 residues in the CDR3. The J segment lost 1 base and the V segment lost 10 bases, leaving 11 bases of the junction unmatched. CDR1 is SNHLY, CDR2 FYNNEI, per germline.

The V gene is TRBV6-5, the J gene TRBJ2-3; 9 bases match TRBD1. V was clipped by 5 bases and J by 4 bases; unmatched bases: 13. In germline, CDR1 is MNHEY, CDR2 SVGAGI. The CDR3 extends over 17 amino acids. The CDR3 DNA reads TGTGCCAGCAGTCTATCGGGACAGGGTGGAGGGCCAGATACGCAGTATTTT. Encoded protein: CASSLSGQGGGPDTQYF.

The chain couples TRBV29-1 to TRBJ1-5; D is uncertain. The germline gives CDR1 SQVTM, CDR2 ANQGSEA. This CDR3 has 13 amino acids. With 5 bases removed from V and 7 bases from J, the gap between germline ends came to 15 bases. CDR3 amino acids: CSVLETSEQPQHF. In nucleotides, the CDR3 is TGCAGCGTTCTTGAGACATCCGAGCAGCCCCAGCATTTT.

CDR3 sequence: CASSQISGNTIYF. The CDR3 bases are TGCGCCAGCAGCCAGATCTCTGGAAACACCATATATTTT. The rearrangement links TRBV4-1 to TRBJ1-3; no clear D gene. The CDR3 covers 13 residues. With 3 bases removed from V and 0 bases from J, the gap between germline ends came to 3 bases. Germline V gives CDR1 MGHRA, CDR2 YSYEKL.